Listed below are T cell receptor beta chains from one sample, sequenced in a study of blood T cell repertoires in COVID-19. Produced via immunoSEQ multiplex PCR; TCRdb's table is partial and in-frame only. This sample has around 620,000 clones, with around 89% found just once. The sample comprised peripheral blood. These receptors were obtained from a woman younger than 35 with acute or convalescent COVID-19. CDR3s include the opening cysteine and the closing phenylalanine or tryptophan. The D gene is left open where the match is weak. Some rows mark clone size as missing; the rest say once, few, many or name a class of expanded clone.

len	d_gene	abundance	v_gene	j_gene	CDR3aa	CDR3nt
14	NA	NA	TRBV5-1	TRBJ2-1	CASSPLTGYNEQFF	TGCGCCAGCAGCCCGTTGACAGGCTACAATGAGCAGTTCTTC
17	TRBD2	NA	TRBV6-6	TRBJ2-2	CASSRLAGGPGTGELFF	TGTGCCAGCAGTCGACTAGCGGGGGGCCCCGGCACCGGGGAGCTGTTTTTT
15	NA	NA	TRBV5-1	TRBJ2-7	CASSTKTGSPAEQYF	TGCGCCAGCAGCACTAAGACGGGAAGTCCGGCGGAGCAGTACTTC
16	TRBD1	NA	TRBV4-2	TRBJ1-2	CASSQDRGAGGRGYTF	TGTGCCAGCAGCCAAGATCGCGGGGCAGGGGGCCGTGGCTACACCTTC
13	NA	NA	TRBV18	TRBJ1-2	CASSREPYYGYTF	TGTGCCAGCTCACGAGAACCCTACTATGGCTACACCTTC
16	NA	NA	TRBV3-1/TRBV3-2	TRBJ1-2	CASSRLGSGSNYGYTF	TGTGCCAGCAGCCGCCTAGGATCGGGGAGTAACTATGGCTACACCTTC
17	TRBD2	once	TRBV19	TRBJ2-2	CASSPLSLAGAPGELFF	TGTGCCAGTAGTCCCCTAAGTTTAGCGGGGGCCCCCGGGGAGCTGTTTTTT
15	NA	NA	TRBV5-1	TRBJ2-1	CASSLGQNSYNEQFF	TGCGCCAGCAGCTTGGGACAGAACTCCTACAATGAGCAGTTCTTC
13	TRBD1	NA	TRBV6-6	TRBJ1-1	CASSLQGVTEAFF	TGTGCCAGCAGTCTTCAGGGGGTAACTGAAGCTTTCTTT
13	TRBD1	NA	TRBV24-1	TRBJ1-2	CATRETGTNGYTF	TGTGCCACCAGAGAGACAGGGACAAATGGCTACACCTTC
14	NA	NA	TRBV30	TRBJ1-5	CAWSVGRGFQPQHF	TGTGCCTGGAGTGTAGGGAGGGGGTTTCAGCCCCAGCATTTT
10	NA	NA	TRBV19	TRBJ1-2	CASTGDGYTF	TGTGCCAGTACAGGGGATGGCTACACCTTC
14	TRBD2	NA	TRBV9	TRBJ2-1	CASSPRGGLNEQFF	TGTGCCAGCAGCCCTCGGGGGGGGCTCAATGAGCAGTTCTTC
16	TRBD2	NA	TRBV7-2	TRBJ2-4	CASSLGLGFGGDIQYF	TGTGCCAGCAGCTTGGGTTTAGGGTTTGGGGGGGACATTCAGTACTTC
14	NA	NA	TRBV7-2	TRBJ2-2	CASSPAGYTGELFF	TGTGCCAGCAGCCCTGCCGGTTATACCGGGGAGCTGTTTTTT
11	NA	NA	TRBV25-1	TRBJ2-7	CATWGLGGQYF	TGTGCCACCTGGGGTTTGGGGGGGCAGTACTTC
21	NA	once	TRBV7-5	TRBJ2-1	CARSLIGLGTSGPRGYNEQFF	TGTGCCAGAAGCTTAATCGGCTTAGGGACTAGCGGACCTCGGGGGTACAATGAGCAGTTCTTC
13	NA	NA	TRBV28	TRBJ2-3	CASSSSRGYTQYF	TGTGCCAGCAGTTCATCGAGGGGGTATACGCAGTATTTT
13	NA	NA	TRBV24-1	TRBJ1-2	CATSDPGHRGYTF	TGTGCCACCAGTGACCCGGGACACAGGGGCTACACCTTC
12	NA	few	TRBV7-9	TRBJ1-2	CASSLSQGGYTF	TGTGCCAGCAGCTTAAGTCAGGGTGGCTACACCTTC
13	NA	few	TRBV6-1	TRBJ2-1	CASSDREVNEQFF	TGTGCCAGCAGTGACAGGGAGGTAAATGAGCAGTTCTTC
15	NA	NA	TRBV3-1/TRBV3-2	TRBJ2-1	CASSQWPQSYNEQFF	TGTGCCAGCAGCCAATGGCCCCAATCCTACAATGAGCAGTTCTTC
13	TRBD1	NA	TRBV7-2	TRBJ1-2	CASSSTGGYGYTF	TGTGCCAGCAGCTCGACAGGGGGCTATGGCTACACCTTC
17	NA	NA	TRBV9	TRBJ2-5	CASSVGHTSQSAETQYF	TGTGCCAGCAGCGTGGGACACACCTCACAGTCGGCTGAGACCCAGTACTTC
16	NA	NA	TRBV7-8	TRBJ1-1	CASSLGTFTGDTEAFF	TGTGCCAGCAGCTTAGGGACTTTCACTGGAGACACTGAAGCTTTCTTT
13	TRBD1	NA	TRBV2	TRBJ2-3	CASSDRGGDTQYF	TGTGCCAGCTCGGACAGGGGGGGAGATACGCAGTATTTT
15	NA	NA	TRBV7-3	TRBJ2-2	CASSLTNPGTGELFF	TGTGCCAGCAGCTTAACGAATCCAGGGACCGGGGAGCTGTTTTTT
15	NA	once	TRBV19	TRBJ1-5	CATRVWGRSNQPQHF	TGTGCCACCAGGGTTTGGGGAAGAAGCAATCAGCCCCAGCATTTT
14	TRBD1	NA	TRBV5-6	TRBJ1-6	CASSRGTGNSPLHF	TGTGCCAGCAGCCGCGGGACAGGGAATTCACCCCTCCACTTT
14	TRBD1	NA	TRBV27	TRBJ1-2	CASFSGQGPDGYTF	TGTGCCAGCTTTTCCGGACAGGGACCAGACGGCTACACCTTC
16	TRBD1	NA	TRBV7-9	TRBJ1-3	CASSYSGGRDGNTIYF	TGTGCCAGCAGCTACTCAGGGGGCCGAGATGGAAACACCATATATTTT
14	TRBD1	NA	TRBV24-1	TRBJ1-5	CATGGTDSNQPQHF	TGTGCCACCGGAGGGACAGATAGCAATCAGCCCCAGCATTTT
13	TRBD1	NA	TRBV5-1	TRBJ1-2	CASSPGQNYGYTF	TGCGCCAGCAGCCCGGGACAGAACTATGGCTACACCTTC
14	NA	NA	TRBV11-2	TRBJ1-2	CASSFIRQNYGYTF	TGTGCCAGCAGCTTTATCAGACAGAACTATGGCTACACCTTC
15	TRBD2	NA	TRBV19	TRBJ2-2	CASSIDGRDTGELFF	TGTGCCAGTAGTATTGACGGGAGGGACACCGGGGAGCTGTTTTTT
16	NA	NA	TRBV10-3	TRBJ1-4	CAISESSQGANEKLFF	TGTGCCATCAGTGAGTCGAGCCAGGGCGCTAATGAAAAACTGTTTTTT
13	NA	NA	TRBV7-9	TRBJ1-2	CASSQGRGDGYTF	TGTGCCAGCAGCCAAGGACGGGGGGATGGCTACACCTTC
12	NA	NA	TRBV7-3	TRBJ2-2	CASSFRGGELFF	TGTGCCAGCAGCTTTAGAGGTGGGGAGCTGTTTTTT
16	TRBD1	NA	TRBV4-1	TRBJ2-1	CASSHSDRAPYNEQFF	TGCGCCAGCAGCCACTCAGACAGGGCGCCCTACAATGAGCAGTTCTTC
15	NA	few	TRBV6-2/TRBV6-3	TRBJ2-1	CASSYSERDYNEQFF	TGTGCCAGCAGTTACTCAGAACGGGACTACAATGAGCAGTTCTTC
15	TRBD2	NA	TRBV6-5	TRBJ2-7	CASNRGLAGTYEQYF	TGTGCCAGCAACAGAGGACTAGCGGGAACCTACGAGCAGTACTTC
14	TRBD1	NA	TRBV9	TRBJ1-4	CASSKDRGNEKLFF	TGTGCCAGCAGCAAGGACAGGGGTAACGAAAAACTGTTTTTT
14	TRBD2	NA	TRBV2	TRBJ2-1	CASQGSGGWGEQFF	TGTGCCAGCCAGGGAAGCGGGGGGTGGGGTGAGCAGTTCTTC
15	NA	NA	TRBV6-5	TRBJ1-1	CASSYGAAVNTEAFF	TGTGCCAGCAGTTATGGAGCGGCGGTGAACACTGAAGCTTTCTTT
15	TRBD1	NA	TRBV13	TRBJ2-7	CASSSEGTGPGQQYF	TGTGCCAGCAGCTCTGAAGGGACAGGGCCGGGTCAGCAGTACTTC
15	NA	NA	TRBV2	TRBJ2-3	CASSAGRGTTDTQYF	TGTGCCAGCAGTGCGGGCAGGGGGACTACAGATACGCAGTATTTT
15	NA	NA	TRBV7-8	TRBJ2-7	CASSLVQGGSYEQYF	TGTGCCAGCAGCTTAGTGCAGGGGGGCTCCTACGAGCAGTACTTC
15	TRBD2	NA	TRBV5-1	TRBJ2-3	CASSPRTSDTDTQYF	TGCGCCAGCAGCCCGAGGACTAGCGACACAGATACGCAGTATTTT
15	NA	NA	TRBV19	TRBJ1-6	CASSGANSYNSPLHF	TGTGCCAGTAGTGGGGCGAACTCCTATAATTCACCCCTCCACTTT
15	NA	few	TRBV19	TRBJ1-2	CASSPGSMGGGGYTF	TGTGCCAGTTCCCCGGGGTCGATGGGAGGAGGTGGCTACACCTTC
15	NA	NA	TRBV11-2	TRBJ1-5	CASSLGGWSNQPQHF	TGTGCCAGCAGCTTAGGAGGGTGGAGCAATCAGCCCCAGCATTTT